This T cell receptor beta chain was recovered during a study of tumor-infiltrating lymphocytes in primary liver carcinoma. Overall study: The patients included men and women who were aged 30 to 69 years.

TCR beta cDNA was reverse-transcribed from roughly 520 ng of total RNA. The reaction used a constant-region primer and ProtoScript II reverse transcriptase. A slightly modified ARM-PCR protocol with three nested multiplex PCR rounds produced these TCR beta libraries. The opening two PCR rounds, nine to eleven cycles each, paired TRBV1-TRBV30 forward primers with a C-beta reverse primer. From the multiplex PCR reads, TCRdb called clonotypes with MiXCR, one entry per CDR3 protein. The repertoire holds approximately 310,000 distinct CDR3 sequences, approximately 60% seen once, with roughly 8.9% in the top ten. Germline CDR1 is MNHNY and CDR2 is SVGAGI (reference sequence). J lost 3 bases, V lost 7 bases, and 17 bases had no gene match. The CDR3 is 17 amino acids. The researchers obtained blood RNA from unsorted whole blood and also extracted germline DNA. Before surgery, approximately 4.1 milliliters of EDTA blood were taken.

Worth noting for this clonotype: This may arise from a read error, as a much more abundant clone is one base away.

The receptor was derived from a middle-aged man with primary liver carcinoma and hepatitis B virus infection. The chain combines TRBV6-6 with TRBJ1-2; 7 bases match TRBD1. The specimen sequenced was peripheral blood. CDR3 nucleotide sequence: TGTGCCAGCAATTCCTTTCGGACAGGACTAGACTACTATGGCTACACCTTC. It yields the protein CASNSFRTGLDYYGYTF.